A selection of T cell receptor beta chains follows, all from one sample in a study of T cells after yellow fever vaccination. One entry per CDR3 protein results from TCRdb running MiXCR on the 5' RACE reads. The sample includes just under 600,000 distinct CDR3 sequences, 13% of them seen just once. The sequencing here drew on PBMCs, taken on the day of the yellow fever booster vaccination. The receptors shown here come from a man aged 25-45 years who received the YFV17D yellow fever vaccine. The CDR3 runs from the conserved cysteine through the conserved F or W.

V gene	CDR3 protein
TRBV5-1	CASSFFGGDEKLFF
TRBV5-1	CASSLEGGAPEKLFF
TRBV6-1	CASTPLTGRPGEQYF
TRBV12-3/TRBV12-4	CASSFGRISGNTIYF
TRBV14	CASSPVPHNEQFF
TRBV6-1	CASGPGALGANVLTF
TRBV5-1	CASSFDTRGYGYTF
TRBV18	CASSPGPGRRQPQHF
TRBV6-1	CASTRSGSYNEQFF
TRBV7-2	CASSLAPGYTEAFF
TRBV5-1	CASSLWGHIQETQYF
TRBV15	CATSRTLAGVSSYEQYF
TRBV20-1	CSATGTAGYQPQHF
TRBV7-9	CASDTGNLNQPQHF
TRBV7-2	CASSRQGRYTGELFF
TRBV5-1	CASSFGDGSGELFF
TRBV12-3/TRBV12-4	CASSFSSGSERQFF
TRBV20-1	CSATRGGSYEQYF
TRBV5-1	CASSLGRSSYNSPLHF
TRBV7-9	CASSLLLSGTEQYF
TRBV15	CATSRVEDYLSSYNEQFF
TRBV9	CASSSTGTSVGVTDTQYF
TRBV12-3/TRBV12-4	CASTRTGHYYGYTF